This note documents a single T cell receptor (beta chain) sequence. Antigen unknown. The table came from immunoSEQ multiplex PCR; TCRdb's copy has only in-frame clones and leaves some out. Among about 240,000 clones listed, around nine tenths were seen once. This entry belongs to a study of cytomegalovirus exposure and HLA in healthy donors. The wider study: According to later analysis, the same platform produced the 130 or so validation and several hundred first-cohort repertoires.

Study-level findings and limits: Overall, approximately 150 TCR beta chains were annotated as cytomegalovirus-associated.

The sample comprised PBMCs. The receptor was derived from a man in his late teens or twenties in good health and CMV-seronegative.

The CDR3 nucleotides read TGTGCCAGCAGCTCGGGGAGTGAGGAGCAGTACTTC. This gives the protein CASSSGSEEQYF. This chain links TRBV7-9 with TRBJ2-7; D is possibly TRBD2 (5 bases). V dropped 4 bases and J dropped 7 bases, with 11 bases sitting between them. CDR1 and CDR2 from the germline V gene are SEHNR and FQNEAQ (reference sequence). The CDR3 is 12 residues long.